The sequence of this T cell receptor beta chain was determined in a study of regulatory T cells in long-lasting Graves disease. Time point described: newly diagnosed GD, antithyroid drugs for less than 3 months. PBMCs were the source of the RNA used for TCR sequencing. It was American Thyroid Association guidelines that determined Graves' disease diagnosis. Around 9 milliliters of peripheral blood went into EDTA tubes. The length of the CDR3 is 15 residues. Deletions cut 0 bases from V and 4 bases from J, with 15 bases between. Germline CDR1 reads DFQATT; CDR2 reads SNEGSKA (reference sequence). This clonotype was recorded at least ten times. Arm-PCR with iRepertoire HTBI primers amplified the CDR3 regions for these TCR beta libraries. TCRdb reanalysed the multiplex PCR reads using MiXCR and keeps one entry per CDR3 protein. The sample gives 400,000 to 550,000 distinct CDR3 sequences, around 17% of which show up once; 23% is in the top ten.

These data were also reused for a study on T cells in Graves' hyperthyroidism and ophthalmopathy.

V and J are TRBV20-1 and TRBJ1-2, with D maybe TRBD1 (6 bases). This sequence originates from a woman under 30 with Graves disease. This specimen consisted of peripheral blood mononuclear cells (PBMCs), obtained at new diagnosis, from a patient treated with antithyroid drugs. The CDR3 nucleotides read TGCAGTGCTAGAGATCCGACGAAGGGGGGCTATGGCTACACCTTC. Encoded protein: CSARDPTKGGYGYTF.